Shown below are 15 T cell receptor beta chains from a single sample sequenced in a study of neurological immune-mediated disorders. TCRdb reanalysed the 5' RACE reads using MiXCR and keeps one entry per CDR3 protein. The sample yields about 39,000 distinct CDR3 sequences, approximately 7.2% seen once. The sequenced sample consisted of CD4+ T cells from blood. These receptor sequences come from a man aged 50 or older in good health.

This clonotype was seen many times. The rearrangement uses TRBV12-3 or TRBV12-4 and TRBJ2-1; TRBD2 agrees at 7 bases. There are 14 residues in the CDR3. J lost 7 bases, V lost 6 bases, and 9 bases had no gene match. The CDR3 region is CASRRGASGNEQFF. Here the CDR3 DNA reads TGTGCCAGCAGGCGCGGGGCTAGCGGTAATGAGCAGTTCTTC.

The J gene is TRBJ2-3, the V gene TRBV20-1; no reliable D call. This CDR3 has 11 amino acids. The germline V gene encodes CDR1 DFQATT and CDR2 SNEGSKA (reference sequence). Trimming stripped 6 bases from V and 8 bases from J, with 12 bases between. CDR3 region: CSAGRSSTQYF. CDR3 in DNA: TGCAGTGCCGGGCGGTCTAGTACGCAGTATTTT.

This clonotype was seen repeatedly, ten times or more. The genes are TRBV18 and TRBJ1-1; no clear D gene. The CDR3 contains 13 residues. V shed 1 base and J shed 4 bases, with 7 bases lying between them. The germline V gene has CDR1 KGHSH and CDR2 LQKENI. In nucleotides, the CDR3 is TGTGCCAGCTCACCACTTCGGATCACTGAAGCTTTCTTT. Residues: CASSPLRITEAFF.

This clonotype was seen only a few times. This chain links TRBV12-3 or TRBV12-4 with TRBJ2-7; D not resolved. With 7 bases removed from V and 3 bases from J, the gap between germline ends came to 10 bases. The CDR3 contains 12 residues. CDR3 amino acids: CASTTSYYEQYF. The CDR3 DNA is TGTGCCAGCACTACGAGTTACTACGAGCAGTACTTC.

Ten or more counts support this clonotype. V usage is TRBV5-1 and J usage is TRBJ1-5; weak D call: TRBD1 (5 bases). The ends were cut back, 1 base at V and 4 bases at J, with 12 bases in the middle. The CDR3 has 15 amino acids. Germline loops: CDR1 SGHRS, CDR2 YFSETQ. CDR3 region: CASSLSGGRNQPQHF. In DNA, the CDR3 is TGCGCCAGCAGCTTGTCTGGGGGTAGGAATCAGCCCCAGCATTTT.

Only a few counts were recorded for this clonotype. CDR3 nucleotides: TGTGCCAGCAGTTTAGTACAAAATCAGCCCCAGCATTTT. This sequence encodes CASSLVQNQPQHF. The chain is built from TRBV12-3 or TRBV12-4 and TRBJ1-5; D gene ambiguous. This CDR3 is built from 13 residues. V was cut by 1 base and J by 4 bases, with 5 bases left in between.

Many counts were recorded for this clonotype. The chain uses TRBV3-1 and TRBJ2-7; D is possibly TRBD2 (6 bases). V was pared by 8 bases and J by 3 bases, with 11 bases between. The CDR3 runs 12 residues. Per germline, CDR1 LGHDT and CDR2 YNNKEL (reference sequence). CDR3 nucleotides: TGTGCCAGCGCCGGAGGGGACTACGAGCAGTACTTC. This sequence encodes CASAGGDYEQYF.

This clonotype was detected ten times or more. The genes are TRBV20-1 and TRBJ2-3; perhaps D is TRBD1 or TRBD2 (6 bases each). Trimming took off 6 bases at V and 5 bases at J, with 27 bases between the two ends. This CDR3 comprises 17 residues. CDR1 and CDR2 (germline): DFQATT, SNEGSKA (reference sequence). The CDR3 reads CSARLPPHQGRGDTQYF. The DNA for the CDR3 is TGCAGTGCCCGACTCCCTCCTCATCAGGGGCGGGGAGATACGCAGTATTTT.

This clonotype was seen just once. The J gene is TRBJ1-2, the V gene TRBV28, with a weak D call TRBD1 (5 bases). Trimming shortened V by 6 bases and J by 8 bases, and 19 bases separated the two germline ends. The CDR3 spans 14 residues. CDR1 is MDHEN and CDR2 is SYDVKM in the germline V gene. The CDR3 DNA reads as TGTGCCAGCAGACCGGGGACGGTCCTTCGGGGCTACACCTTC. Its protein product is CASRPGTVLRGYTF.

This clonotype was seen at least ten times. V and J are TRBV20-1 and TRBJ2-7, with 11 bases aligning to TRBD2. The CDR3 sequence is 15 residues long. Germline trimming cut 2 bases from V and 3 bases from J; bases unmatched to any gene: 6. Germline V lookup: CDR1 DFQATT, CDR2 SNEGSKA (reference sequence). Written as DNA, the CDR3 is TGCAGTGCTAGAACGACTAGCGGGAAGATCTACGAGCAGTACTTC. Translated, it gives CSARTTSGKIYEQYF.

This chain connects TRBV3-1 to TRBJ2-1; D may be TRBD2 (5 bases). Trimming left V 3 bases short and J 7 bases short, with 13 bases between. Germline V gene lookup returns CDR1 LGHDT and CDR2 YNNKEL (reference sequence). The CDR3 consists of 14 residues. CDR3 DNA: TGTGCCAGCAGCCACAGCCGACCGGGGAATGAGCAGTTCTTC. Its protein is CASSHSRPGNEQFF.

This clonotype showed up many times. The rearrangement joins TRBV20-1 to TRBJ2-1, with 10 bases identical to TRBD1. V lost 1 base to trimming and J lost 4 bases; unmatched junction nucleotides: 13. Germline V gives CDR1 DFQATT, CDR2 SNEGSKA (reference sequence). This CDR3 contains 18 residues. CDR3: CSARGRGTGEVRYNEQFF. The DNA of the CDR3 is TGCAGTGCTAGAGGACGAGGGACAGGGGAAGTTCGGTACAATGAGCAGTTCTTC.

This clonotype was observed a handful of times. The chain carries TRBV11-1 and TRBJ2-1; D is undetermined. The CDR3 covers 14 residues. Trimming took off 5 bases at V and 0 bases at J, with 8 bases between the two ends. Germline lookup yields CDR1 SGHAT and CDR2 FQDESV (reference sequence). The CDR3 loop reads CASSERDSYNEQFF. The CDR3 nucleotides read TGTGCCAGCAGCGAAAGGGACTCCTACAATGAGCAGTTCTTC.

This chain uses TRBV20-1 with TRBJ2-7, with 9 nucleotides matching TRBD1. With 0 bases clipped from V and 3 bases from J, the junction kept 3 bases outside the gene matches. The CDR3 extends over 14 amino acids. Per the germline V gene, CDR1 is DFQATT and CDR2 is SNEGSKA (reference sequence). This CDR3 reads CSAREGQGLYEQYF. CDR3 DNA sequence: TGCAGTGCTAGAGAAGGACAGGGGCTCTACGAGCAGTACTTC.

This clonotype has ten or more counts. The CDR3 DNA reads TGTGCCAGCAGTCGAGGCTCTAAGCCCCTCCACTTT. Translation gives CASSRGSKPLHF. This chain uses TRBV7-2 with TRBJ1-6; D gene unclear. The V and J ends lost 6 bases and 13 bases respectively, with 13 bases between them. The CDR3 covers 12 residues. CDR1 and CDR2 (germline): SGHTA, FQGNSA.